This T cell receptor beta chain was sequenced during a study of post-analysis software for immune sequencing data. Points from the study as a whole: Patients had higher frequencies than controls of five TRBV segments, including TRBV5-6, TRBV5-1 and TRBV20-1. Samples from one preparation batch, clustered by F measure, grouped strongly together.

This CDR3 comprises 16 residues. With 3 bases removed from V and 1 base from J, the gap between germline ends came to 13 bases. Germline V lookup: CDR1 MDHEN, CDR2 SYDVKM. Concerning this clonotype: No antigen is known for it.

Included in the TCR beta cDNA libraries were unique molecular identifiers. In TCRdb, the PCR reads were re-called with MiXCR into one record per CDR3 protein. The sample lists roughly 400,000 distinct CDR3 sequences; 35% to 45% were seen once. The chain recombines TRBV28 with TRBJ1-5, with D uncertain. Material for sequencing was blood. This clonotype originated in a girl under 10 years old with multiple sclerosis. CDR3 region: CASSFRAAASNQPQHF. The CDR3 nucleotides read TGTGCCAGCAGTTTTAGGGCAGCGGCGAGCAATCAGCCCCAGCATTTT.